Sequencing of this T cell receptor (beta chain) was carried out in a study of blood T cell repertoires in COVID-19. Study-level background: From the United States, Italy and Spain came samples of acute and convalescent COVID-19. T cells, B-cell-depleted T cells, or PBMCs supplied cDNA or gDNA.

J was trimmed by 5 bases and V by 5 bases; bases with no gene match: 5. Germline V gene lookup returns CDR1 LNHNV and CDR2 YYDKDF (reference sequence). The CDR3 consists of 14 residues. Assay used: immunoSEQ multiplex PCR; TCRdb lists only in-frame clones, some missing. The table shows over 200,000 clones, with about nine tenths occurring only once. The sample taken for sequencing was peripheral blood. This chain uses TRBV15 with TRBJ2-2, with TRBD1 matching over 7 bases. This receptor was identified in a man aged 30 to 45 who had recovered from COVID-19. CDR3 loop: CATSSGTATGELFF. The CDR3 DNA reads as TGTGCCACCAGCTCCGGGACAGCAACCGGGGAGCTGTTTTTT.